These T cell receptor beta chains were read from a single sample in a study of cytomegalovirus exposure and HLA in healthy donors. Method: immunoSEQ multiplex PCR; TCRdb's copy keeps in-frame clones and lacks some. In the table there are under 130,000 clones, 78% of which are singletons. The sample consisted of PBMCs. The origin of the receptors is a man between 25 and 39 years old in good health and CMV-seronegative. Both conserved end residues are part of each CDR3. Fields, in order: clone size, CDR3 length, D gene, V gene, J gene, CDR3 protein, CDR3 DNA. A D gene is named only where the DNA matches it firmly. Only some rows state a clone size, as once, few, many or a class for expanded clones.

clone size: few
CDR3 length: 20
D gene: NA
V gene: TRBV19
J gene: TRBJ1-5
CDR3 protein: CASSIRQAQTILPGGQPQHF
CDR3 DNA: TGTGCCAGTAGTATCAGACAGGCTCAGACCATCCTACCTGGGGGTCAGCCCCAGCATTTT

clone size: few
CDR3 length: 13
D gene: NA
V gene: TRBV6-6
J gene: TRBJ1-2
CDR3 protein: CASSYEFLYGYTF
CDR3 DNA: TGTGCCAGCAGTTACGAGTTTCTCTATGGCTACACCTTC

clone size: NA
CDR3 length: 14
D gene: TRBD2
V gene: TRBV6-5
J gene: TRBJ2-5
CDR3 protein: CASSYSKRGETQYF
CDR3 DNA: TGTGCCAGCAGTTACTCTAAGCGGGGAGAGACCCAGTACTTC

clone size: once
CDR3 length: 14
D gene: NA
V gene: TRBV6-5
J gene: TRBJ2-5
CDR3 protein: CASSYDPERGPQYF
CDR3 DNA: TGTGCCAGCAGTTACGACCCGGAGCGAGGGCCCCAGTACTTC

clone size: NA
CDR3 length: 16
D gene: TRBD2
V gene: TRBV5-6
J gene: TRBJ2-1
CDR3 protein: CASSFRRRGSYNEQFF
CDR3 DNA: TGTGCCAGCAGCTTTAGAAGGCGGGGGTCCTACAATGAGCAGTTCTTC

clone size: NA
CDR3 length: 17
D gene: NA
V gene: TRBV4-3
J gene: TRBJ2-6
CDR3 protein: CASSQDQALSGANVLTF
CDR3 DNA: TGCGCCAGCAGCCAAGATCAAGCCCTCTCTGGGGCCAACGTCCTGACTTTC

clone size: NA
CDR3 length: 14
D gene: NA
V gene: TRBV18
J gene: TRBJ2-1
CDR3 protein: CASSRWDSNNEQFF
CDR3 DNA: TGTGCCAGCTCCCGTTGGGACTCAAACAATGAGCAGTTCTTC

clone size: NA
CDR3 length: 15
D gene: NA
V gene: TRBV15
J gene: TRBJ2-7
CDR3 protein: CATSRGLGVSYEQYF
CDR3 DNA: TGTGCCACCAGCAGAGGACTAGGGGTTTCCTACGAGCAGTACTTC

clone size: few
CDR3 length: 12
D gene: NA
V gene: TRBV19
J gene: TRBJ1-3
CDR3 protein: CASSIAGNTIYF
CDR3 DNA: TGTGCCAGTAGTATCGCTGGAAACACCATATATTTT

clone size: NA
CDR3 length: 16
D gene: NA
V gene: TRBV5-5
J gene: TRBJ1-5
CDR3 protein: CASTRDGTLSNQPQHF
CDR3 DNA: TGTGCCAGCACCCGTGATGGGACACTTAGCAATCAGCCCCAGCATTTT

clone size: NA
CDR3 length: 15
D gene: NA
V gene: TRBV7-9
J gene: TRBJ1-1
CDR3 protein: CASSLSQGLMAEAFF
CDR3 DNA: TGTGCCAGCAGCTTATCCCAGGGCTTAATGGCTGAAGCTTTCTTT

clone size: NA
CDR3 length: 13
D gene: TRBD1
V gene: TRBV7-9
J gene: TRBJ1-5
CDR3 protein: CASSRDRGQPQHF
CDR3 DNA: TGTGCCAGCAGCCGGGACAGGGGTCAGCCCCAGCATTTT

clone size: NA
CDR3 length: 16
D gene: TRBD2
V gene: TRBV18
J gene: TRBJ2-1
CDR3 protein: CASSPPREGPPNEQFF
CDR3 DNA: TGTGCCAGCTCACCACCACGGGAGGGCCCTCCCAATGAGCAGTTCTTC

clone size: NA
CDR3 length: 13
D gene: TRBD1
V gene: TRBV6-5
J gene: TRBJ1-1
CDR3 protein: CASSSGGNTEAFF
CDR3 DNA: TGTGCCAGCAGTTCAGGGGGCAACACTGAAGCTTTCTTT

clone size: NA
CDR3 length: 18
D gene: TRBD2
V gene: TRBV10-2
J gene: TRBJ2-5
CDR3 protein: CASSPGLAGHGGFETQYF
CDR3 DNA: TGCGCCAGCAGTCCGGGACTAGCGGGCCATGGGGGGTTTGAGACCCAGTACTTC

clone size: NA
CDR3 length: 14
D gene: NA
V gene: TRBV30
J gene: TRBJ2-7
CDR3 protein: CAWSVLYSHYEQYF
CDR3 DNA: TGTGCCTGGAGCGTTCTGTACAGCCACTACGAGCAGTACTTC

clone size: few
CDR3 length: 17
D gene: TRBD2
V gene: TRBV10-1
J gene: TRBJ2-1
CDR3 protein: CASSGGLAGRSLNEQFF
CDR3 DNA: TGCGCCAGCAGTGGGGGACTAGCGGGACGTTCTCTAAATGAGCAGTTCTTC

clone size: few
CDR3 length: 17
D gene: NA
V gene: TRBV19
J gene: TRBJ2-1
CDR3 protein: CASNSRQGGFRWGLQFF
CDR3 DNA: TGTGCCAGTAATAGCCGACAGGGAGGCTTTAGGTGGGGGTTGCAGTTCTTC

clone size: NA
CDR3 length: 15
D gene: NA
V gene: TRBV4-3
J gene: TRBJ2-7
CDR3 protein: CASSPYSHESYEQYF
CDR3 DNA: TGCGCCAGCAGCCCCTACTCCCACGAATCCTACGAGCAGTACTTC

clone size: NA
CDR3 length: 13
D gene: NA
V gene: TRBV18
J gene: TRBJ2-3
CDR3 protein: CASSPRETDTQYF
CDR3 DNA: TGTGCCAGCTCACCAAGGGAGACAGATACGCAGTATTTT

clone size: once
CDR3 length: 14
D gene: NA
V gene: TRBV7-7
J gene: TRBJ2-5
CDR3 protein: CASTPGSSQETQYF
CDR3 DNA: TGTGCCAGCACTCCAGGCTCCAGCCAAGAGACCCAGTACTTC

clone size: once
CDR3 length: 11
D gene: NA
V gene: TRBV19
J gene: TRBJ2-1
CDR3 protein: CASTLANEQFF
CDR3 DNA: TGTGCCAGTACCCTAGCCAATGAGCAGTTCTTC

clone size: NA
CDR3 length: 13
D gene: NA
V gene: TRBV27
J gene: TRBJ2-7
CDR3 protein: CATAVWISYEQYF
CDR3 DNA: TGTGCCACCGCGGTGTGGATTTCCTACGAGCAGTACTTC

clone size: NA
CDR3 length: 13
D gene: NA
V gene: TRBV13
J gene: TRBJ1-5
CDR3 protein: CASSLAVEQPQHF
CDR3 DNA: TGTGCCAGCAGCTTAGCCGTGGAGCAGCCCCAGCATTTT

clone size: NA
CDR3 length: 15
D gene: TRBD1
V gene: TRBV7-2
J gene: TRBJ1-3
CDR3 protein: CASSIGTGKGNTIYF
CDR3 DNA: TGTGCCAGCAGCATCGGGACAGGGAAAGGAAACACCATATATTTT

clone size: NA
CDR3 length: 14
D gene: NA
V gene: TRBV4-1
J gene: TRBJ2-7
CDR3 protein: CASSQVLGTYEQYF
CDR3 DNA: TGCGCCAGCAGCCAAGTCCTGGGCACCTACGAGCAGTACTTC

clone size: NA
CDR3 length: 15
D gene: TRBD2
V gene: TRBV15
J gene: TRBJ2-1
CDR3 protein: CATSRVSGRYNEQFF
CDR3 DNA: TGTGCCACCAGCAGAGTTAGCGGGAGGTACAATGAGCAGTTCTTC

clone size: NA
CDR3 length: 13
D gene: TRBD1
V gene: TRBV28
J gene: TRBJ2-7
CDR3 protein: CASRMTGFYEQYF
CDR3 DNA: TGTGCCAGCAGGATGACAGGGTTCTACGAGCAGTACTTC

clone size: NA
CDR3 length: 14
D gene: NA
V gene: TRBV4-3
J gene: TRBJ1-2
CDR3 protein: CASSQGVQNGGYTF
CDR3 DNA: TGCGCCAGCAGCCAAGGCGTCCAAAACGGGGGCTACACCTTC

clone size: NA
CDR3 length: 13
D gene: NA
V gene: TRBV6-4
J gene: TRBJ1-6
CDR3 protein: CASSDSTDSPLHF
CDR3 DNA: TGTGCCAGCAGTGACTCAACAGATTCACCCCTCCACTTT

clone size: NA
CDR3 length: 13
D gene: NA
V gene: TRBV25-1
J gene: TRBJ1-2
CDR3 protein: CASSPGGHYGYTF
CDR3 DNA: TGTGCCAGCTCCCCGGGGGGCCACTATGGCTACACCTTC

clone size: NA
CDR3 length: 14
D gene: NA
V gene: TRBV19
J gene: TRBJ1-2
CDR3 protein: CASSFTGRGDGYTF
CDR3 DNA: TGTGCCAGTAGTTTCACAGGGAGAGGGGATGGCTACACCTTC

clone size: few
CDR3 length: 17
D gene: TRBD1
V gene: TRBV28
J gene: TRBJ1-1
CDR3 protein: CASSLGWTGRTNTEAFF
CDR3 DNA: TGTGCCAGCAGTTTAGGGTGGACAGGGCGGACCAACACTGAAGCTTTCTTT

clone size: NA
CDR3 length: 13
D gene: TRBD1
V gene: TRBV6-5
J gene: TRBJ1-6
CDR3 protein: CASRQGEYSPLHF
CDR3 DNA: TGTGCCAGTCGACAGGGGGAGTATTCACCCCTCCACTTT

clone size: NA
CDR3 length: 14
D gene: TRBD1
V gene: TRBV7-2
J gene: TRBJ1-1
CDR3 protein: CASSTGQGFTEAFF
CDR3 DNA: TGTGCCAGCAGCACGGGACAGGGGTTCACTGAAGCTTTCTTT

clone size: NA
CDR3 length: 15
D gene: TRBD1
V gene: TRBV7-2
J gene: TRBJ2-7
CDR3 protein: CASSFRDRGFDEQYF
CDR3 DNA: TGTGCCAGCAGCTTCCGGGACAGGGGTTTCGACGAGCAGTACTTC

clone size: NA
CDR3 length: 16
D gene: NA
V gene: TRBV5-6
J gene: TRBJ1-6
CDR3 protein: CASSWGVGGRNSPLHF
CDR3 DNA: TGTGCCAGCAGCTGGGGGGTCGGGGGGCGGAATTCACCCCTCCACTTT

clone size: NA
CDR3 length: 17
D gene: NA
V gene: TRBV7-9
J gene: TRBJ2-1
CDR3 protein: CASRSDGLAYLIAEQFF
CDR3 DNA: TGTGCCAGCAGATCAGACGGCTTAGCCTACCTCATCGCGGAGCAGTTCTTC

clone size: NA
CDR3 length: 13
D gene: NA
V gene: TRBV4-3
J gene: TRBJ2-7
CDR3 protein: CASSQDRGYEQYF
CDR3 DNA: TGCGCCAGCAGCCAAGATCGGGGGTACGAGCAGTACTTC

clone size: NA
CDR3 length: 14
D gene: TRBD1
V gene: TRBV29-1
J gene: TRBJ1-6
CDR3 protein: CSVHSGTENSPLHF
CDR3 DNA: TGCAGCGTTCATTCCGGGACAGAGAATTCACCCCTCCACTTT

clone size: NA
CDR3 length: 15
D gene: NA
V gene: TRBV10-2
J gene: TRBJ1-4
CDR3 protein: CASSDGSATNEKLFF
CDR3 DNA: TGCGCCAGCAGTGACGGGTCCGCAACTAATGAAAAACTGTTTTTT

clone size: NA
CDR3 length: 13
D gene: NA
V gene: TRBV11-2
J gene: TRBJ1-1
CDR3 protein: CASSPSGGTEAFF
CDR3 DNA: TGTGCCAGCAGCCCCAGTGGAGGGACTGAAGCTTTCTTT

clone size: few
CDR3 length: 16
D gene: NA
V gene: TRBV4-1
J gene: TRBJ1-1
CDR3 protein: CASSQVGRQTSPQAFF
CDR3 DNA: TGCGCCAGCAGCCAAGTCGGGAGACAGACATCACCCCAGGCTTTCTTT

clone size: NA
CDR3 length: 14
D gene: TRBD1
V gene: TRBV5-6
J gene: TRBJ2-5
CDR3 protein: CASRDTGVGETQYF
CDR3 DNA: TGTGCCAGCAGGGACACAGGGGTGGGAGAGACCCAGTACTTC

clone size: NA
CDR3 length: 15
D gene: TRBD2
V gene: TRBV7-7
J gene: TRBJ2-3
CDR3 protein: CASSPRTSDRDTQYF
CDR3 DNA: TGTGCTAGCAGTCCCCGGACTAGCGACAGAGATACGCAGTATTTT

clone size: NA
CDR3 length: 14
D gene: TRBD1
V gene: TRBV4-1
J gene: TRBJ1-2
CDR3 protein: CASSHETGGYGYTF
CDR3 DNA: TGCGCCAGCAGCCACGAAACAGGGGGCTATGGCTACACCTTC

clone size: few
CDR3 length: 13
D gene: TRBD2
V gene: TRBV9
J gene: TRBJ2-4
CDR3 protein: CASGGVAKNIQYF
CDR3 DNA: TGTGCCAGCGGGGGGGTAGCCAAAAACATTCAGTACTTC

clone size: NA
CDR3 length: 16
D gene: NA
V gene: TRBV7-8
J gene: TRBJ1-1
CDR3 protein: CASSLGPRGTDTEAFF
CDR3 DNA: TGTGCCAGCAGCTTAGGGCCCCGGGGGACCGACACTGAAGCTTTCTTT

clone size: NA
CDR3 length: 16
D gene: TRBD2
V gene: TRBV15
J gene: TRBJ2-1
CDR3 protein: CATSRDSGSSYNEQFF
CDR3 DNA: TGTGCCACCAGCAGAGATAGCGGGAGCTCCTACAATGAGCAGTTCTTC

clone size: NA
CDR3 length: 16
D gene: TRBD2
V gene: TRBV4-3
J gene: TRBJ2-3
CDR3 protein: CASSQDASGDTDTQYF
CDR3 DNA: TGCGCCAGCAGCCAAGATGCTAGCGGGGACACAGATACGCAGTATTTT

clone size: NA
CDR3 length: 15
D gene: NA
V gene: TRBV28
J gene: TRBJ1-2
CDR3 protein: CASARLGGANYGYTF
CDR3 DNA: TGTGCCAGCGCCCGACTCGGGGGGGCTAACTATGGCTACACCTTC